These 13 T cell receptor beta chains were all obtained from the same sample, sequenced in a study of shared clonotypes between healthy human individuals. The method was immunoSEQ multiplex PCR; TCRdb's version includes in-frame clones alone and lacks a portion of them. The profile covers hundreds of thousands of clones, with 73% appearing a single time and around 2% taken by the ten largest. The material sequenced was memory CD4+ T cells sorted from blood. This sample's subset: CD45RA-negative fraction. The receptor source for this set is a woman aged 25 to 39 in good health.

The V call is TRBV5-1, the J call TRBJ1-4; 8 positions agree with TRBD1. Trimming at V came to 4 bases and at J to 8 bases, leaving 7 bases not matched to a gene. Germline V CDR1 and CDR2: SGHRS, YFSETQ. The CDR3 is made up of 14 amino acids. The CDR3 reads CASSPTGGSEKLFF. CDR3 nucleotide sequence: TGCGCCAGCAGCCCCACAGGGGGAAGCGAAAAACTGTTTTTT.

This clone was recorded many times. The rearrangement joins TRBV4-1 to TRBJ2-5, with TRBD2 as a possible D gene (6 bases). V lost 0 bases and J 2 bases, leaving 16 bases between the germline ends. Germline V lookup: CDR1 MGHRA, CDR2 YSYEKL. This CDR3 contains 17 residues. Here the CDR3 DNA reads TGCGCCAGCAGCCAAGATAGTACGGGAGTTGGACAAGAGACCCAGTACTTC. This encodes CASSQDSTGVGQETQYF.

The chain employs TRBV6-1 and TRBJ1-5, with D unresolved. The CDR3 consists of 16 residues. Germline V gene sequence: CDR1 MNHNS, CDR2 SASEGT. V lost 1 base and J lost 6, with 16 bases in between. This chain's CDR3 is CASSEEERGIGQPQHF. In DNA form, the CDR3 reads TGTGCCAGCAGTGAAGAGGAACGAGGAATCGGTCAGCCCCAGCATTTT.

The chain is built from TRBV10-1 and TRBJ2-3, with D perhaps TRBD1 or TRBD2 (5 bases each). The length of the CDR3 is 15 residues. CDR1 is WNHNN, CDR2 SYGVQD, per germline (reference sequence). Trimming removed 5 bases at V and 2 bases at J, with 14 bases between. CDR3 DNA: TGCGCCAGCAGTCGGGACCCGAAAGACACAGATACGCAGTATTTT. This translates into CASSRDPKDTDTQYF.

This chain uses TRBV6-5 with TRBJ2-7; D is unresolved. This CDR3 is built from 14 residues. V was cut by 11 bases and J by 5 bases, with 22 bases left in between. Germline V gives CDR1 MNHEY, CDR2 SVGAGI. This CDR3 reads CASALEYTAHEQYF. The CDR3 nucleotides are TGTGCCTCAGCACTTGAGTACACAGCCCACGAGCAGTACTTC.

This rearrangement joins TRBV2 to TRBJ1-5; 7 bases fit TRBD1. The germline gives CDR1 SNHLY, CDR2 FYNNEI. The CDR3 is 14 amino acids. V gave up 7 bases and J gave up 3 bases; unmatched junction bases: 6. The CDR3 loop reads CASTQDRLNQPQHF. The CDR3 DNA is TGTGCCAGCACCCAGGACAGGCTCAATCAGCCCCAGCATTTT.

The V and J genes are TRBV28 and TRBJ1-4, with D possibly matching TRBD1 (6 bases). The V gene lost 4 bases and the J gene lost 7 bases, with 16 bases spanning the gap. Germline assignment: CDR1 MDHEN and CDR2 SYDVKM. The CDR3 is 15 amino acids. In DNA, the CDR3 is TGTGCCAGCAGTTCCCCTGGGAGGGGGAGTGAAAAACTGTTTTTT. Protein sequence: CASSSPGRGSEKLFF.

This CDR3 reads CASSAGAFTGELFF. In DNA, the CDR3 is TGTGCCAGCAGTGCCGGCGCGTTCACCGGGGAGCTGTTTTTT. V and J are TRBV28 and TRBJ2-2; D remains ambiguous. The CDR3 length is 14 residues. The ends were cut back, 5 bases at V and 4 bases at J, with 11 bases in the middle. In germline, CDR1 is MDHEN, CDR2 SYDVKM.

This sequence joins TRBV2 and TRBJ2-2; 7 bases align to TRBD1. Looked up from germline, CDR1 is SNHLY and CDR2 is FYNNEI. The V and J ends lost 6 bases and 2 bases, in that order; junction bases with no gene match: 6. The CDR3 contains 15 residues. This chain's CDR3 is CASRPGTVNTGELFF. The CDR3 bases are TGTGCCAGCAGGCCCGGGACAGTAAACACCGGGGAGCTGTTTTTT.

This clone was counted a single time. This rearrangement joins TRBV28 to TRBJ2-1, with a weak D call TRBD2 (5 bases). With 5 bases removed from V and 12 bases from J, the gap between germline ends came to 11 bases. The CDR3 is 11 residues long. The germline V gene has CDR1 MDHEN and CDR2 SYDVKM. The CDR3: CASSTLARQFF. CDR3 bases: TGTGCCAGCAGTACCCTAGCCAGGCAGTTCTTC.

This clone was counted many times. The rearrangement uses TRBV25-1 and TRBJ1-5, with D perhaps TRBD1 (5 bases). From germline, CDR1 is MGHDK and CDR2 SYGVNS. The CDR3 consists of 15 residues. With 4 bases removed from V and 2 bases from J, the gap between germline ends came to 12 bases. CDR3: CASSGSGGGNQPQHF. DNA for the CDR3: TGTGCCAGCAGTGGTTCCGGAGGGGGCAATCAGCCCCAGCATTTT. The full variable domain, completed using reference TRBV25-1 and TRBJ1-5, is EADIYQTPRYLVIGTGKKITLECSQTMGHDKMYWYQQDPGMELHLIHYSYGVNSTEKGDLSSESTVSRIRTEHFPLTLESARPSHTSQYLCASSGSGGGNQPQHFGDGTRLSIL.

V and J are TRBV28 and TRBJ2-7; tentatively, D is TRBD2 (5 bases). The CDR3 sequence is 14 residues long. The V and J ends lost 10 bases and 2 bases respectively, with 18 bases between them. Germline V CDR1 and CDR2: MDHEN, SYDVKM. CDR3 DNA: TGTGCCACCCACCCTCTGCAGCGGACCTACGAGCAGTACTTC. Its protein product is CATHPLQRTYEQYF.

With regard to this clone: The identical CDR3 is also encoded by other nucleotide sequences in the sample. The rearrangement uses TRBV7-9 and TRBJ1-4; no reliable D call. The germline gives CDR1 SEHNR, CDR2 FQNEAQ (reference sequence). With 0 bases removed from V and 6 bases from J, the gap between germline ends came to 8 bases. The CDR3 is 14 amino acids. The CDR3, as DNA: TGTGCCAGCAGCTTAGCCGGGGTGTATGAAAAACTGTTTTTT. This sequence encodes CASSLAGVYEKLFF.